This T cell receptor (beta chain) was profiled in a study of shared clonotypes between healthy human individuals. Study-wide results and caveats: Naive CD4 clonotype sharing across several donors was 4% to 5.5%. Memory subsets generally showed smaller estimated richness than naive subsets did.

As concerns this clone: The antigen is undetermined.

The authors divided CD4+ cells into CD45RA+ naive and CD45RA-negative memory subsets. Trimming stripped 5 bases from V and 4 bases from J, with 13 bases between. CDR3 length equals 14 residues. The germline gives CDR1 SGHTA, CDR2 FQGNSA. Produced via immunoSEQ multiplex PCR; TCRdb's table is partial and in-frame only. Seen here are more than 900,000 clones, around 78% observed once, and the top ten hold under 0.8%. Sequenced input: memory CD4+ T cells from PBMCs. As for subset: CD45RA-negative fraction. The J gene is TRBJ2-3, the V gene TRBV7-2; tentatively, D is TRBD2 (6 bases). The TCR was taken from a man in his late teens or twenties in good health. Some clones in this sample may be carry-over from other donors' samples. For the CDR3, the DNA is TGTGCCAGCAGCCTACTAGCTCGCCCAGATACGCAGTATTTT. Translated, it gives CASSLLARPDTQYF.